This TCR beta chain emerged from a study of glioma-infiltrating T cells after dendritic cell vaccination. Notes on the study in general: TCR clonality showed no direct relationship with survival. Longer survival after dendritic cell vaccination followed higher pretreatment TIL content. Few patients contributed both blood and tumor specimens.

The CDR3 spans 16 residues. V lost 5 bases to trimming and J lost 0 bases; unmatched junction nucleotides: 8. Germline V gives CDR1 SGHRS, CDR2 YFSETQ. The immunoSEQ assay amplified TCRB CDR3 from up to roughly 2 ug DNA. Assay used: immunoSEQ multiplex PCR; TCRdb lists only in-frame clones, some missing. The data contain over 90,000 clones, roughly 84% of them seen just once; the ten biggest clones take up 2.5% to 3.5%. In regard to this clone: Its specificity is not known.

Source: blood, taken before dendritic cell vaccination. The J gene is TRBJ2-7, the V gene TRBV5-1; 10 bases agree with TRBD2. The clonotype originates from a human donor with glioblastoma. CDR3 sequence: CASRQLSGGISYEQYF. Written as DNA, the CDR3 is TGCGCCAGCAGACAACTTAGCGGGGGGATCTCCTACGAGCAGTACTTC.